Included here is one T cell receptor beta chain sequence, with context. The data were taken from a study of blood T cell repertoires in COVID-19. Per the original data handling: Amplification from reference gene primers served as the basis for estimated nucleated cell counts. The repertoire was sequenced with immunoSEQ multiplex PCR; TCRdb's copy has only in-frame clones and lacks some. The DNA was the basis for D and trimming; V, J and clone size are from that table. The repertoire holds approximately 210,000 clones, with approximately 80% as singletons. CDR3 size: 13 residues. Trimming removed 6 bases from V and 1 base from J, with 7 bases in between. Germline lookup yields CDR1 MNHEY and CDR2 SVGEGT.

This sequence was found in a man aged 30-40 years with active or convalescent COVID-19. The chain carries TRBV6-2 or TRBV6-3 and TRBJ2-4; D uncertain. The sequenced sample was peripheral blood. This CDR3 reads CASSSPAKNIQYF. The CDR3 coding sequence is TGTGCCAGCAGCTCCCCGGCCAAAAACATTCAGTACTTC.